These T cell receptor beta chains were read from a single sample in a study of molecular identifiers for immune sequencing clone quantification. TCRdb re-derived calls from the PCR reads in MiXCR, one entry per CDR3 protein. The sample holds under 350,000 distinct CDR3 sequences, 24% seen once. The sample consisted of naive CD8+ T cells from blood, with Jurkat cell RNA spiked in. These receptors were obtained from a human donor in good health. Some libraries in this study had Jurkat cell RNA spiked in. CDR3s leave out the opening cysteine and the closing phenylalanine or tryptophan.

V gene,J gene,CDR3 protein
TRBV7-2,TRBJ2-7,ASSLDAGGIAEQY
TRBV6-2/TRBV6-3,TRBJ2-3,ASSYDERGGTDTQY
TRBV29-1,TRBJ1-1,SVDSPIIMNTEAF
TRBV11-2,TRBJ1-5,ASSLNQAGNQPQH
TRBV7-6,TRBJ1-5,ASSETGGLYSNQPQH
TRBV5-4,TRBJ2-7,ASSASPGAYEQY
TRBV7-6,TRBJ2-7,ASSPRTAISTTEQY
TRBV4-1,TRBJ2-7,ASSEQFSYEQY
TRBV4-3,TRBJ2-7,ASSQDQMGYEQY
TRBV28,TRBJ1-2,ASSLLVPSSTNYGYT
TRBV28,TRBJ2-7,ASSFLPGPEQY
TRBV28,TRBJ2-7,ASSFRGLYEQY
TRBV4-1,TRBJ1-2,ASSQDSGQVLIGYGYT
TRBV12-5,TRBJ2-3,ASGWAGGPNWQY
TRBV6-2/TRBV6-3,TRBJ1-1,ASSYYRGGGRGTEAF
TRBV15,TRBJ2-2,ATSSRTSGGTGELF
TRBV28,TRBJ2-3,ASSLWGTSGRTTDTQY
TRBV4-3,TRBJ2-1,ASTPTGRLAEQF
TRBV11-2,TRBJ2-5,ASSFPGQDQETQY
TRBV20-1,TRBJ2-7,SARDIPRHSLGEQY
TRBV3-1,TRBJ2-7,ASSQVSGSYEQY
TRBV7-9,TRBJ2-5,ASSRIFEGETQY
TRBV5-4,TRBJ2-2,ASSGGPTSTGELF
TRBV4-3,TRBJ2-3,ASSQDSDRWGTDTRY
TRBV7-9,TRBJ2-7,ASSLAATNYEQY
TRBV14,TRBJ1-1,ASSQDQMNTEAF
TRBV24-1,TRBJ2-3,ATSDGPSTDTQY
TRBV27,TRBJ2-4,ASSLRGSESIQY
TRBV28,TRBJ2-5,ASSQWDSQETQY
TRBV28,TRBJ2-7,ASSLRGGAYEQY
TRBV10-3,TRBJ2-7,AISEYWGTYEQY
TRBV7-9,TRBJ1-5,ASSLGPTGHQPQH
TRBV28,TRBJ2-7,ASSSPPRSGQGANEQY
TRBV7-2,TRBJ2-5,ASSDTYQETQY
TRBV7-9,TRBJ1-5,ASSQGFGNQPQH
TRBV7-9,TRBJ1-1,ASSTGQGQTEAF
TRBV11-2,TRBJ1-1,ASSPQSAGLGTEAF
TRBV10-2,TRBJ2-7,ASRGFSIAGGPLDPDEQY
TRBV3-1,TRBJ2-5,ASSPDRAQETQY
TRBV12-3/TRBV12-4,TRBJ1-5,ASSLAWGSDQPQH
TRBV20-1,TRBJ2-3,SARDWKGPSTDTQY
TRBV2,TRBJ1-5,ASSDGTGSNQPQH
TRBV28,TRBJ2-7,ASTAGLAIGYEQY
TRBV28,TRBJ2-5,AGSTGTGKETQY
TRBV4-3,TRBJ2-7,ASSQETGVGYEQY
TRBV5-6,TRBJ1-2,ASSWDRGHNYGYT
TRBV3-1,TRBJ2-5,ASSPPGKGKTQY
TRBV12-3/TRBV12-4,TRBJ2-3,ASSRETGSGDTQY
TRBV19,TRBJ2-2,ASTLGQGITGELF
TRBV7-9,TRBJ2-3,ASSLLVGGSTRTDTQY
TRBV11-2,TRBJ2-1,ASSSLGGPGEQF